This is a list of T cell receptor beta chains from one sample in a study of cytotoxic CD8 clonotypes in ibrutinib-treated CLL. The data were produced by immunoSEQ multiplex PCR, yet TCRdb's version contains in-frame clones alone and is incomplete. The sample shows more than 200,000 clones, about four fifths of them seen only once. Sequenced material: PBMCs, taken after 12 months of ibrutinib treatment. Source of these receptors: a human donor with chronic lymphocytic leukemia. CDR3s leave out the opening cysteine and the closing phenylalanine or tryptophan.

>TRBV6-5|TRBJ2-7
ASRPTTLYEQY
>TRBV7-8|TRBJ1-5
ASSLGANNQPQH
>TRBV11-2|TRBJ2-3
ASSLQAHGAYTDTQY
>TRBV5-1|TRBJ1-4
ASTRAGTNEKLF
>TRBV14|TRBJ2-1
ASSRLGIRNEQF
>TRBV15|TRBJ2-1
ATSSLTSPLNEQF
>TRBV11-1|TRBJ1-2
ASSSGGRRPNYGYT
>TRBV11-2|TRBJ2-1
ASSLGGSSYNEQF
>TRBV7-2|TRBJ1-5
ASSLGQPFGPQH
>TRBV11-3|TRBJ1-2
ASSPPSANYGYT
>TRBV11-2|TRBJ1-2
ASSLGMWLTPGGYT
>TRBV9|TRBJ2-3
ASSGWGFTDTQY
>TRBV14|TRBJ2-1
ASSQDHRTGSNEQF
>TRBV6-6|TRBJ2-1
ASSYSTWEDEQF
>TRBV19|TRBJ1-5
ASSAEPYSNQPQH
>TRBV2|TRBJ2-5
ASNSGRDRGQEAQY
>TRBV20-1|TRBJ1-2
SASNYGYT
>TRBV19|TRBJ1-2
ASSPGYNYGYT
>TRBV7-2|TRBJ1-2
ASSRDSAGGLYGYT
>TRBV6-1|TRBJ2-3
ASSEPWTRTRTDTQY
>TRBV5-4|TRBJ2-3
ASSFPGTATDTQY
>TRBV2|TRBJ2-1
ASSPTEVTYNEQF
>TRBV6-1|TRBJ2-1
ASNVAWRGNEQF
>TRBV10-3|TRBJ1-2
AISEWGDNYGYT
>TRBV28|TRBJ1-5
ASSGGLPNQPQH
>TRBV6-5|TRBJ2-5
ASSYPQDGSQETQY
>TRBV4-2|TRBJ2-1
ASSQTGTSGSMRNEQF
>TRBV7-8|TRBJ2-3
ASTQDRARDTQY